The 21 T cell receptor beta chains in this list originate from one sample, sequenced in a study of shared clonotypes between healthy human individuals. The repertoire was sequenced with immunoSEQ multiplex PCR; TCRdb's copy has only in-frame clones and lacks some. The sample carries around 560,000 clones, 85% to 95% recorded once. CD45RO-negative, CCR7-selected cells formed the naive CD8 fraction, which excluded terminally differentiated effector memory CD45RA+ cells. Input material: naive CD8+ T cells sorted from blood. Receptors originate from a woman in her twenties or thirties in good health.

The CDR3 is CASSFWRSSYGYTF. The CDR3, as DNA: TGTGCCAGCAGCTTTTGGAGGTCTAGCTATGGCTACACCTTC. The chain is built from TRBV5-6 and TRBJ1-2; D gene ambiguous. The V end lost 2 bases, the J end lost 4 bases, and 12 bases lay between the germline ends. Germline lookup yields CDR1 SGHDT and CDR2 YYEEEE. CDR3 length: 14 residues.

The rearrangement links TRBV28 to TRBJ1-4; D remains unclear. V was pared by 6 bases and J by 0 bases, with 11 bases between. Germline loops: CDR1 MDHEN, CDR2 SYDVKM. This CDR3 has 15 amino acids. This CDR3 is CASRDMETTNEKLFF. Written as DNA, the CDR3 is TGTGCCAGCAGAGATATGGAAACAACTAATGAAAAACTGTTTTTT.

The V call is TRBV2, the J call TRBJ2-3; 11 bases are a match to TRBD2. In germline, CDR1 is SNHLY, CDR2 FYNNEI. Trimming at V came to 7 bases and at J to 5 bases, leaving 11 bases not matched to a gene. This CDR3 region has 16 residues. The CDR3 sequence is CASKGEYSGRVDTQYF. CDR3 DNA: TGTGCCAGCAAAGGGGAGTATAGCGGGAGGGTAGATACGCAGTATTTT.

This chain links TRBV2 with TRBJ1-5; D not resolved. V was trimmed by 1 base and J by 9 bases, leaving 13 bases between them. CDR1 SNHLY and CDR2 FYNNEI come from the germline V gene. CDR3 length equals 14 residues. The CDR3, as DNA: TGTGCCAGCAGTGAAGAAGTGGGGAGGCGGCCCCAGCATTTT. It codes for CASSEEVGRRPQHF.

The chain's CDR3 is CASSPRGDDKNIQYF. The CDR3 coding sequence is TGTGCCAGCTCACCAAGGGGGGATGACAAAAACATTCAGTACTTC. The chain uses TRBV18 and TRBJ2-4, with D perhaps matching TRBD1 or TRBD2 (6 bases each). CDR1 is KGHSH and CDR2 is LQKENI in the germline V gene. The CDR3 is 15 residues long. V shed 2 bases and J shed 3 bases, with 11 bases lying between them.

The rearrangement uses TRBV19 and TRBJ2-7, with 7 bases aligning to TRBD2. The CDR3 runs to 15 residues. Germline values: CDR1 LNHDA, CDR2 SQIVND (reference sequence). V trimming: 5 bases; J trimming: 5 bases; junction bases outside the gene matches: 12. DNA of the CDR3: TGTGCCAGTAGTTCGGGGCCTGGGACTACTAACGAGCAGTACTTC. Translated: CASSSGPGTTNEQYF.

The CDR3 region has the DNA TGCGCCAGCAGCTTGGTATACGGGAGCTCCTACGAGCAGTACTTC. Translated, it gives CASSLVYGSSYEQYF. The chain couples TRBV5-1 to TRBJ2-7, with a weak D call TRBD2 (6 bases). The germline V gene encodes CDR1 SGHRS and CDR2 YFSETQ. CDR3 size: 15 residues. The V gene lost 0 bases and the J gene lost 0 bases, with 10 bases spanning the gap.

The chain employs TRBV19 and TRBJ2-2; D perhaps matches TRBD2 (5 bases). Germline lookup yields CDR1 LNHDA and CDR2 SQIVND (reference sequence). This CDR3 comprises 14 residues. With 6 bases removed from V and 3 bases from J, the gap between germline ends came to 11 bases. The CDR3 reads CASRAGIDTGELFF. In DNA form, the CDR3 reads TGTGCCAGTAGGGCCGGGATAGACACCGGGGAGCTGTTTTTT.

The chain has TRBV6-5 and TRBJ2-1; a possible D gene is TRBD2 (7 bases). Trimming removed 7 bases from V and 6 bases from J, with 19 bases in between. Per the germline V gene, CDR1 is MNHEY and CDR2 is SVGAGI. The CDR3 spans 15 residues. The CDR3 reads CASILRGALANEQFF. In nucleotides, the CDR3 is TGTGCCAGCATTCTTCGGGGGGCGCTAGCCAATGAGCAGTTCTTC.

The V gene is TRBV2, the J gene TRBJ1-2; D may be TRBD1 (5 bases). Germline-derived CDR1 and CDR2 are SNHLY and FYNNEI. Trimming left V 5 bases short and J 8 bases short, with 18 bases between. This CDR3 has 14 amino acids. CDR3 residues: CASSTTGASDGYTF. The CDR3 DNA reads as TGTGCCAGCAGTACCACAGGTGCATCAGACGGCTACACCTTC.

V is TRBV27 and J is TRBJ2-1; TRBD1 agrees at 8 bases. There are 16 residues in the CDR3. The germline V gene encodes CDR1 MNHEY and CDR2 SMNVEV (reference sequence). V dropped 2 bases and J dropped 10; count of bases not matched to a gene: 13. CDR3 nucleotide sequence: TGTGCCAGCAGTTTAATTCTGGGGACAGGCCCGGGCGAGCAGTTCTTC. It is translated as CASSLILGTGPGEQFF.

This clone was counted once. The chain carries TRBV9 and TRBJ2-2; 7 positions match TRBD2. The V and J ends lost 4 bases and 1 base, in that order; junction bases with no gene match: 10. The CDR3 covers 17 residues. Germline V lookup: CDR1 SGDLS, CDR2 YYNGEE. CDR3 sequence (DNA): TGTGCCAGCAGCAAAGAAGGGGCTAGCGGGAACACCGGGGAGCTGTTTTTT. Residues: CASSKEGASGNTGELFF.

The rearrangement joins TRBV15 to TRBJ2-7, with 7 bases matching TRBD1. V lost 4 bases to trimming and J lost 3 bases; unmatched junction nucleotides: 3. Germline V lookup: CDR1 LNHNV, CDR2 YYDKDF (reference sequence). The CDR3 is 13 amino acids. The CDR3 DNA reads TGTGCCACCAGCATAGGACAGGTCTACGAGCAGTACTTC. Protein product: CATSIGQVYEQYF.

The CDR3 here is CASSRDGVLGEPQHF. The CDR3 region has the DNA TGTGCCAGCTCCCGCGACGGCGTCCTGGGTGAGCCCCAGCATTTT. The gene calls are TRBV18 and TRBJ1-5; no firm D call. CDR1 and CDR2 (germline): KGHSH, LQKENI. The V gene lost 6 bases and the J gene lost 8 bases, with 20 bases spanning the gap. The CDR3 is 15 residues long. Full variable domain (outside the CDR3, taken from reference TRBV18 and TRBJ1-5): NAGVMQNPRHLVRRRGQEARLRCSPMKGHSHVYWYRQLPEEGLKFMVYLQKENIIDESGMPKERFSAEFPKEGPSILRIQQVVRGDSAAYFCASSRDGVLGEPQHFGDGTRLSIL.

The genes are TRBV5-6 and TRBJ2-5, with D unclear. Germline V gives CDR1 SGHDT, CDR2 YYEEEE. The CDR3 totals 14 residues. V gave up 2 bases and J gave up 1 base, with 9 bases separating them. CDR3 DNA sequence: TGTGCCAGCAGCTTTGGTGTCAGCCAAGAGACCCAGTACTTC. Translating it yields CASSFGVSQETQYF.

Points on this clone: A junction boundary mismatches the germline segment, possibly from a read error. The rearrangement uses TRBV6-5 and TRBJ1-2; D is perhaps TRBD1 (5 bases). This CDR3 comprises 14 residues. The germline V gene encodes CDR1 MNHEY and CDR2 SVGAGI. The DNA of the CDR3 is TGTGCCAGCAGTAACTCCCCCGGGGGCTATGGCTACACCTTC. Amino acids: CASSNSPGGYGYTF.

Of note for this clone: A read error may produce the germline difference seen at one junction end. The chain has TRBV7-9 and TRBJ2-7; D is possibly TRBD1 (6 bases). Germline loops: CDR1 SEHNR, CDR2 FQNEAQ (reference sequence). This CDR3 comprises 13 residues. The CDR3 reads CASGFPGVYEQYF. CDR3 bases: TGTGCCAGCGGCTTCCCAGGGGTCTACGAGCAGTACTTC.

The CDR3 nucleotides read TGTGCCAGCAGCCCAGGGGGCAATGAGCAGTTCTTC. It translates to CASSPGGNEQFF. The genes are TRBV13 and TRBJ2-1; 7 positions match TRBD1. Germline CDR1 reads PRHDT; CDR2 reads FYEKMQ (reference sequence). This CDR3 has 12 amino acids. V gave up 5 bases and J gave up 6 bases; unmatched junction bases: 1.

The chain carries TRBV5-1 and TRBJ1-1; 8 positions agree with TRBD1. CDR1 is SGHRS and CDR2 is YFSETQ in the germline V gene. With 3 bases clipped from V and 4 bases from J, the junction kept 14 bases outside the gene matches. The CDR3 loop spans 17 amino acids. The CDR3 DNA reads as TGCGCCAGCAGCTATAGACAGGGGTACGACGGGGGCACTGAAGCTTTCTTT. Its protein product is CASSYRQGYDGGTEAFF.

The V call is TRBV10-3, the J call TRBJ2-7; D possibly matches TRBD1 or TRBD2 (8 bases each). The V end was cut by 8 bases, the J end by 4 bases, with 27 bases between. The CDR3 is 17 amino acids. The germline V gene encodes CDR1 ENHRY and CDR2 SYGVKD. The CDR3 is CAISRGQISGIPYEQYF. The CDR3 DNA reads as TGTGCCATCTCCAGGGGGCAAATTAGCGGGATACCTTACGAGCAGTACTTC.

V gene TRBV13 combines with J gene TRBJ2-7, with 7 bases lining up with TRBD1. CDR3 length: 14 residues. V gave up 2 bases and J gave up 6 bases; unmatched junction bases: 7. Germline V gene lookup returns CDR1 PRHDT and CDR2 FYEKMQ (reference sequence). CDR3 loop: CASSLNRGGVEQYF. In DNA, the CDR3 is TGTGCCAGCAGCTTAAACAGGGGTGGGGTCGAGCAGTACTTC. Full variable domain (missing parts from reference TRBV13 and TRBJ2-7): AAGVIQSPRHLIKEKRETATLKCYPIPRHDTVYWYQQGPGQDPQFLISFYEKMQSDKGSIPDRFSAQQFSDYHSELNMSSLELGDSALYFCASSLNRGGVEQYFGPGTRLTVT.